This TCR beta chain comes out of a study of T cells after yellow fever vaccination (dated by TCRdb to between 2018 and 2020). In the study overall: The SMART-Seq v4 Ultra Low Input RNA kit was used to prepare libraries from fractions with low cell numbers. Bulk TCR alpha and beta repertoires were sequenced longitudinally to track T-cell clones before and after primary and booster YFV17D yellow fever vaccination. Two healthy male donors, one aged 18 to 30 and one aged 30 to 40 years, were included in the cohort. Bulk PBMC replicates and cell subsets were isolated from blood drawn at multiple timepoints before and after both primary and secondary immunization. Study-level results and caveats: Most clones expanded after primary vaccination (about 95% of CD4 and around nine tenths of CD8) were re-detected after the booster, suggesting that broad memory maintenance occurred. A small fraction of clonotypes appeared in both the CD4 and CD8 compartments, likely as a result of convergent recombination. Computational filtering was required because FACS-sorted repertoires could contain abundant contaminating clonotypes from the bulk population. The secondary T-cell response was weaker than the primary response but faster, peaking on day 5 instead of day 15. The study included only a couple of donors, which limits how far the findings can be generalized.

TCR cDNA was synthesized by 5'RACE template switching, which introduced a universal primer site and unique molecular identifiers. Priming of cDNA synthesis was performed from both the TCR alpha and TCR beta constant segments. Library amplification used two PCR steps, and the second PCR step added sample barcodes and sequencing adapters. Sequencing of libraries was performed on Illumina HiSeq 2500 (2x100 bp) or NovaSeq (2x150 bp). The authors' analysis ran thus. MIGEC was used to demultiplex reads and collapse the reads into UMI consensus sequences, and MiXCR was used for V(D)J alignment. Using edgeR on replicate PBMC samples, clonotypes were called vaccine-responding if FDR was below 0.01 and the log2 fold change was above 5 up to day 15. Each bulk clonotype received a CD4 or CD8 identity based on whether the sequenced CD4 or CD8 repertoire contained that clonotype at higher abundance. The public sequencing data were trimmed at Q25 with fastp and processed into clonotypes with MiXCR by TCRdb, which kept only in-frame beta chains. Each record represents a unique CDR3 protein, reported with the most common genes and DNA among its rows. TCRdb assigned the V and J calls; the authors' analysis was not used. The sample table shows about 160,000 distinct CDR3 sequences, and around 7% are seen once. 2.5% to 3% of the sample lies in the top ten.

The sample's treatment or condition, from its label and the paper: live attenuated yellow fever vaccine strain. PBMCs were isolated from peripheral blood using a standard Ficoll-Paque protocol. Dynabeads CD4 and CD8 positive selection kits were used to isolate the CD4 and CD8 T-cell fractions. TriZol was used to extract RNA from bulk PBMCs, from CD4 and CD8 fractions, and from dextramer-positive and dextramer-negative fractions. From the cysteine through the valine, the CDR3 covers 12 amino acids. Only CDR3 DNA remains: 36 bases, in frame from the first base. V and J are truncated by 7 bases and 9 bases respectively, leaving an intervening sequence of 16 bases. Taken from the germline V gene, the CDR1 and CDR2 loops are MNHEY and SVGEGT. This clonotype was detected a few times. The antigen this receptor binds is unknown. The record has no base qualities; no much larger clone is one base away.

Here the chain combines TRBV6-2 or TRBV6-3 and TRBJ2-7; the D gene is possibly TRBD1 or TRBD2, each agreeing over 7 bases. This specimen was CD4+ T cells sorted from PBMCs, taken about 5 days after the first yellow fever vaccination. The receptor's source is a man aged 18-30 years who received the YFV17D yellow fever vaccine. The nucleotide sequence reads TGTGCCAGCACCGCAGGGGGGGCCCGGCAGTACGTC. This gives the protein CASTAGGARQYV.